This TCR beta chain was profiled in a study of shared clonotypes between healthy human individuals. About the research overall: Each donor had three CD4 naive, three CD4 memory, two CD8 naive and one CD8 memory plate. General study results and limits: Relative to their counterparts shared across all four donors, non-shared clonotypes exhibited diminished generation probabilities.

CDR3 size: 14 residues. Germline CDR1 reads LNHDA; CDR2 reads SQIVND (reference sequence). V shed 5 bases and J shed 4 bases, with 14 bases lying between them. This table comes from immunoSEQ multiplex PCR, and its TCRdb copy is limited to in-frame clones, with some not included. The sample includes hundreds of thousands of clones, approximately 79% of them seen just once. HIV-negative, healthy adults without recent acute infections or vaccinations were the donors. Subsets obtained from CD4+ cells comprised CD45RA+ naive and CD45RA-negative memory cells. Turning to this clone: Its antigen is undetermined.

This TCR was sampled from a woman in her 30s in good health. Material for sequencing was memory CD4+ T cells sorted from blood. The subset is: CD45RA-negative fraction. The J gene is TRBJ1-2, the V gene TRBV19; D may be TRBD1 (5 bases). The CDR3 sequence is CASSARGWGYGYTF. CDR3 nucleotide sequence: TGTGCCAGTAGTGCCCGGGGGTGGGGCTATGGCTACACCTTC.